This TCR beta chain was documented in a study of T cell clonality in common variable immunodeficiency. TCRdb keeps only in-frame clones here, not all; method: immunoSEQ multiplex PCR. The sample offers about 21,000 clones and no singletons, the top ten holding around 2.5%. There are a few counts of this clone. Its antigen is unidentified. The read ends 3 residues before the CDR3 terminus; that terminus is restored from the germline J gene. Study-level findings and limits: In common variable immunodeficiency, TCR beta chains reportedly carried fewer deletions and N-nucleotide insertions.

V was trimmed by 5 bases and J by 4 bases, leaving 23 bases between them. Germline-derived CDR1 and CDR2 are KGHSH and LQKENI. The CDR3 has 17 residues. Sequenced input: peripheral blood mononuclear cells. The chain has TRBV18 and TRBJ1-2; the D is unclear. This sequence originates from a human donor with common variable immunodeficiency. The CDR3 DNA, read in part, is TGTGCCAGCTCATTCGACTCCGGTCAGTCTTCCGTCTATGGC. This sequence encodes CASSFDSGQSSVYG. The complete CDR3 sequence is CASSFDSGQSSVYGYTF.